Each of the 24 T cell receptor beta chains below was sequenced from the same sample in a study of a mutant IDH1 vaccine in newly diagnosed glioma. Time point denoted: week 5, during vaccination. Doses consisted of 300 ug of mutant IDH1 20-mer peptide each, paired with topical imiquimod. No cognate antigen is known for these TCRs. TCRdb keeps only in-frame clones here, not all; method: immunoSEQ multiplex PCR. The sample comprises 35,000 to 45,000 clones, roughly 76% of which are singletons, and around 10% rests with the top ten. Source: PBMCs, taken from a glioma patient whose treatment included an IDH1 peptide vaccine. These receptors all come from a man aged 50-59 years with glioma.

The rearrangement uses TRBV20-1 and TRBJ1-2; D is unresolved. The CDR3 is made up of 11 amino acids. The V gene's germline CDR1 is DFQATT and CDR2 SNEGSKA (reference sequence). Deletions cut 1 base from V and 8 bases from J, with 8 bases between. CDR3 DNA sequence: TGCAGTGCTAGAGTCGGCGACGGCTACACCTTC. Its protein is CSARVGDGYTF.

The gene calls are TRBV7-9 and TRBJ1-1; D not resolved. This CDR3 contains 14 residues. Trimming left V 5 bases short and J 1 base short, with 11 bases between. Germline CDR1 reads SEHNR; CDR2 reads FQNEAQ (reference sequence). CDR3: CASSPVWRNTEAFF. CDR3 DNA: TGTGCCAGCAGCCCCGTTTGGCGGAACACTGAAGCTTTCTTT. Variable domain in full (rest from reference TRBV7-9 and TRBJ1-1): DTGVSQNPRHKITKRGQNVTFRCDPISEHNRLYWYRQTLGQGPEFLTYFQNEAQLEKSRLLSDRFSAERPKGSFSTLEIQRTEQGDSAMYLCASSPVWRNTEAFFGQGTRLTVV.

This clone was seen a single time. The genes are TRBV28 and TRBJ1-2, with D hard to call. With 3 bases removed from V and 1 base from J, the gap between germline ends came to 6 bases. The length of the CDR3 is 13 residues. Germline CDR1 reads MDHEN; CDR2 reads SYDVKM. The CDR3 DNA reads TGTGCCAGCAGTTTGGACTTTAACTATGGCTACACCTTC. Its translation: CASSLDFNYGYTF.

The rearrangement uses TRBV5-4 and TRBJ2-5; 10 nucleotides align to TRBD1. Germline values: CDR1 SGHNT, CDR2 YYREEE (reference sequence). This CDR3 spans 15 amino acids. After removal of 4 bases from V and 5 bases from J, the junction contained 8 bases not matched to a gene. DNA for the CDR3: TGTGCCAGCAGCCCGACGGGACAGGGGATGGAGACCCAGTACTTC. Residues: CASSPTGQGMETQYF.

This clone came up once. The chain couples TRBV7-2 to TRBJ2-5; 12 bases align to TRBD2. V dropped 5 bases and J dropped 4; count of bases not matched to a gene: 5. The CDR3 runs 15 residues. Germline V gene sequence: CDR1 SGHTA, CDR2 FQGNSA. The CDR3 loop reads CASSNPSGGVETQYF. For the CDR3, the DNA is TGTGCCAGCAGCAACCCTAGCGGGGGGGTAGAGACCCAGTACTTC.

This clone was observed a few times. The chain joins TRBV5-1 to TRBJ1-1, with D unclear. The V and J ends lost 2 bases and 3 bases respectively, with 8 bases between them. CDR3 length: 13 amino acids. Germline V gene lookup returns CDR1 SGHRS and CDR2 YFSETQ. The CDR3 region is CASSFGADTEAFF. CDR3 nucleotides: TGCGCCAGCAGCTTCGGCGCGGACACTGAAGCTTTCTTT.

The V call is TRBV27, the J call TRBJ1-1; 9 positions match TRBD1. The CDR3 extends over 14 amino acids. CDR1 is MNHEY, CDR2 SMNVEV, per germline (reference sequence). V lost 5 bases to trimming and J lost 4 bases; unmatched junction nucleotides: 5. CDR3 sequence: CASSPLTGGTEAFF. The CDR3, as DNA: TGTGCCAGCAGTCCCCTGACAGGGGGCACTGAAGCTTTCTTT.

The chain links TRBV7-2 to TRBJ1-4; D not resolved. Germline values: CDR1 SGHTA, CDR2 FQGNSA. V was cut by 9 bases and J by 2 bases, with 13 bases left in between. The CDR3 contains 14 residues. CDR3 in DNA: TGTGCCAGTACCCCGACCGGTACTAATGAAAAACTGTTTTTT. This encodes CASTPTGTNEKLFF.

V is TRBV4-3 and J is TRBJ2-3; D ambiguous. Germline V gene sequence: CDR1 LGHNA, CDR2 YSLEER. The CDR3 totals 15 residues. Trimming shortened V by 0 bases and J by 4 bases, and 11 bases separated the two germline ends. CDR3 region: CASSQDLQRPDTQYF. CDR3 DNA: TGCGCCAGCAGCCAAGATTTGCAACGACCAGATACGCAGTATTTT.

The chain has TRBV29-1 and TRBJ2-3; TRBD2 matches 8 bases. The length of the CDR3 is 14 residues. V gave up 7 bases and J gave up 6 bases; unmatched junction bases: 12. The germline gives CDR1 SQVTM, CDR2 ANQGSEA. The CDR3 DNA is TGCAGCGCTACTAGCGGTTCCTGGAGGGATACGCAGTATTTT. Translation: CSATSGSWRDTQYF.

The rearrangement joins TRBV4-3 to TRBJ2-1, with 10 bases aligning to TRBD2. The CDR3 covers 14 residues. Germline lookup yields CDR1 LGHNA and CDR2 YSLEER. The trim removed 3 bases at V and 9 bases at J, leaving 5 bases unmatched. The CDR3 bases are TGCGCCAGCAGCCATGAGCGGGGGGGCCTTGAGCAGTTCTTC. Protein sequence: CASSHERGGLEQFF.

This clone came up a few times. The chain couples TRBV30 to TRBJ1-1, with D maybe TRBD1 (5 bases). The V and J ends lost 2 bases and 1 base respectively, with 11 bases between them. Germline V lookup: CDR1 GTSNPN, CDR2 SVGIG (reference sequence). The CDR3 length is 14 residues. CDR3 in amino acids: CAWSRDSTNTEAFF. CDR3 sequence (DNA): TGTGCCTGGAGTCGAGACAGTACGAACACTGAAGCTTTCTTT. The variable domain in full, with the rest retrieved from reference TRBV30 and TRBJ1-1, is SQTIHQWPATLVQPVGSPLSLECTVEGTSNPNLYWYRQAAGRGLQLLFYSVGIGQISSEVPQNLSASRPQDRQFILSSKKLLLSDSGFYLCAWSRDSTNTEAFFGQGTRLTVV.

The chain combines TRBV6-6 with TRBJ2-7, with D possibly TRBD2 on 5 matching bases. Germline V gene lookup returns CDR1 MNHNY and CDR2 SVGAGI (reference sequence). Trimming cost V 0 bases and J 0 bases, with 9 bases left between them. The CDR3 covers 15 residues. The CDR3 protein is CASSYSSANSYEQYF. CDR3 nucleotide sequence: TGTGCCAGCAGTTACTCTAGCGCCAACTCCTACGAGCAGTACTTC.

The CDR3 reads CASSERANYGYTF. In DNA form, the CDR3 reads TGTGCCAGCAGTGAGCGGGCTAACTATGGCTACACCTTC. The J gene is TRBJ1-2, the V gene TRBV2, with D hard to call. This CDR3 region has 13 residues. The germline V gene has CDR1 SNHLY and CDR2 FYNNEI. V was shortened by 3 bases and J by 0 bases, with 5 bases between the two germline ends.

The chain has TRBV6-5 and TRBJ1-2; D perhaps matches TRBD1 (5 bases). With 8 bases removed from V and 7 bases from J, the gap between germline ends came to 23 bases. Germline CDR1 reads MNHEY; CDR2 reads SVGAGI. CDR3 length equals 15 residues. CDR3 loop: CASLGQLGTSSGYTF. The CDR3 DNA follows: TGTGCCAGCCTCGGTCAGCTGGGGACCTCAAGTGGCTACACCTTC.

The rearrangement uses TRBV15 and TRBJ2-3; D remains unclear. This CDR3 contains 12 residues. In germline, CDR1 is LNHNV, CDR2 YYDKDF (reference sequence). Trimming pared 3 bases from V and 10 bases from J, leaving 11 bases between. The CDR3 spells CATSRGAESQYF. In DNA form, the CDR3 reads TGTGCCACCAGCAGGGGCGCCGAGTCGCAGTATTTT.

The chain combines TRBV30 with TRBJ1-6; D remains unclear. Trimming removed 1 base from V and 4 bases from J, with 5 bases in between. The CDR3 consists of 13 residues. CDR1 GTSNPN and CDR2 SVGIG come from the germline V gene (reference sequence). Here the CDR3 reads CAWSGGYNSPLHF. CDR3 nucleotides: TGTGCCTGGAGTGGGGGATATAATTCACCCCTCCACTTT.

The J gene is TRBJ2-1, the V gene TRBV14; no clear D. Trimming left V 4 bases short and J 0 bases short, with 10 bases between. This CDR3 contains 15 residues. Looked up from germline, CDR1 is SGHDN and CDR2 is FVKESK. CDR3 in amino acids: CASSPPGSSYNEQFF. In nucleotides, the CDR3 is TGTGCCAGCAGCCCTCCCGGTAGCTCCTACAATGAGCAGTTCTTC.

V and J are TRBV5-4 and TRBJ1-2, with D tentatively TRBD1 (5 bases). The CDR3 is 14 residues long. Germline V CDR1 and CDR2: SGHNT, YYREEE (reference sequence). Trimming removed 0 bases from V and 6 bases from J, with 12 bases in between. The CDR3: CASSLGAGMDGYTF. The DNA for the CDR3 is TGTGCCAGCAGCTTGGGGGCAGGGATGGATGGCTACACCTTC.

This chain uses TRBV18 with TRBJ1-2; no clear D gene. From germline, CDR1 is KGHSH and CDR2 LQKENI. The CDR3 consists of 15 residues. The germline V and J ends were trimmed by 0 bases and 10 bases, with 18 bases remaining between them. The CDR3: CASSPPKSGPRYYTF. CDR3 sequence (DNA): TGTGCCAGCTCACCACCGAAGTCAGGCCCGCGTTACTACACCTTC.

The chain links TRBV11-1 to TRBJ2-7; D unclear. Between the trimmed V and J ends, which lost 1 base and 4 bases, there was a span of 2 bases. This CDR3 region has 11 residues. Germline assignment: CDR1 SGHAT and CDR2 FQDESV (reference sequence). The CDR3 DNA reads as TGTGCCAGCAGCTTAGAGTACGAGCAGTACTTC. It is translated as CASSLEYEQYF.

The chain combines TRBV5-1 with TRBJ2-7; TRBD1 matches at 8 bases. The CDR3 length is 15 residues. Germline CDR1 and CDR2: SGHRS and YFSETQ. V dropped 2 bases and J dropped 4; count of bases not matched to a gene: 8. The CDR3 loop is CASSFRDRGLYEQYF. CDR3 sequence (DNA): TGCGCCAGCAGCTTCCGAGACAGGGGTTTGTACGAGCAGTACTTC.

The chain employs TRBV7-2 and TRBJ1-1, with a weak D call TRBD1 (6 bases). The V gene lost 3 bases and the J gene lost 5 bases, with 13 bases spanning the gap. This CDR3 spans 14 amino acids. Per the germline V gene, CDR1 is SGHTA and CDR2 is FQGNSA. This CDR3 is CASSFLGARTEAFF. The DNA of the CDR3 is TGTGCCAGCAGCTTTCTGGGGGCGCGAACTGAAGCTTTCTTT.

The gene calls are TRBV6-5 and TRBJ2-2; TRBD1 matches 9 bases. Trimming cost V 7 bases and J 5 bases; bases outside gene matches: 8. The CDR3 has 15 amino acids. Germline CDR1 is MNHEY and CDR2 is SVGAGI. CDR3 in amino acids: CASNRQGEDTGELFF. CDR3 sequence (DNA): TGTGCCAGCAACCGACAGGGGGAGGATACCGGGGAGCTGTTTTTT.